A single sample is the source of the 15 T cell receptor beta chains below, sequenced in a study of blood T cell repertoires in COVID-19. TCRdb's table, derived via immunoSEQ multiplex PCR, lists solely in-frame clones and lacks some. Of fewer than 50,000 clones in the sample, around 80% were seen once. Sequences were obtained from peripheral blood. The receptors derive from a man aged 80 or over with active or convalescent COVID-19.

The V call is TRBV5-8, the J call TRBJ1-5; 9 positions agree with TRBD1. The CDR3 sequence is 15 residues long. The germline V gene has CDR1 SGHTS and CDR2 YDEGEE. Losses at the gene ends were 3 bases for V and 5 bases for J; bases not matched to a gene: 6. The CDR3 region has the DNA TGTGCCAGCAGCTCGGGACAGGGTACCTATCAGCCCCAGCATTTT. As protein: CASSSGQGTYQPQHF.

A word on this clone: Other nucleotide sequences in the sample specify the same CDR3. CDR3 bases: TGTGCCAGCAGTCCCTGGGGGGGCGGCAATCAGCCCCAGCATTTT. Translated: CASSPWGGGNQPQHF. The chain employs TRBV7-8 and TRBJ1-5; TRBD1 is a possible D gene (6 bases). From germline, CDR1 is SGHVS and CDR2 FQNEAQ. CDR3 size: 15 residues. V shed 6 bases and J shed 2 bases, with 14 bases lying between them. Full variable domain (outside the CDR3, taken from reference TRBV7-8 and TRBJ1-5): GAGVSQSPRYKVAKRGQDVALRCDPISGHVSLFWYQQALGQGPEFLTYFQNEAQLDKSGLPSDRFFAERPEGSVSTLKIQRTQQEDSAVYLCASSPWGGGNQPQHFGDGTRLSIL.

This rearrangement joins TRBV9 to TRBJ2-2; TRBD2 matches 9 bases. The CDR3 covers 16 residues. Germline CDR1 SGDLS, CDR2 YYNGEE. With V trimmed by 4 bases and J by 1 base, 5 bases remained unmatched. This CDR3 reads CASSIFSGRNTGELFF. DNA of the CDR3: TGTGCCAGCAGCATTTTTAGCGGGAGGAACACCGGGGAGCTGTTTTTT.

This chain links TRBV18 with TRBJ2-7, with TRBD1 matching 8 bases. This CDR3 is built from 13 residues. The V and J ends lost 3 bases and 4 bases, in that order; junction bases with no gene match: 2. Germline CDR1 KGHSH, CDR2 LQKENI. CDR3 DNA: TGTGCCAGCTCACCCGGGACAGGTTACGAGCAGTACTTC. Translation gives CASSPGTGYEQYF.

The chain recombines TRBV4-3 with TRBJ2-5; D is uncertain. The length of the CDR3 is 15 residues. The V and J ends lost 5 bases and 1 base respectively, with 14 bases between them. CDR1 and CDR2 (germline): LGHNA, YSLEER. The CDR3 DNA sequence: TGCGCCAGCAGCGGCAGTTTGAACGCCCAAGAGACCCAGTACTTC. Protein: CASSGSLNAQETQYF.

V usage is TRBV15 and J usage is TRBJ1-6; TRBD1 is a possible D gene (6 bases). Germline-derived CDR1 and CDR2 are LNHNV and YYDKDF (reference sequence). The CDR3 is 16 residues long. V lost 2 bases and J lost 0, with 8 bases in between. In DNA form, the CDR3 reads TGTGCCACCAGCAGAAGGGGGAGCTCCTATAATTCACCCCTCCACTTT. This codes for CATSRRGSSYNSPLHF.

The chain couples TRBV11-2 to TRBJ1-1; TRBD1 agrees at 7 bases. This CDR3 is built from 14 residues. Germline loops: CDR1 SGHAT, CDR2 FQNNGV. The V and J ends lost 2 bases and 1 base, in that order; junction bases with no gene match: 1. The CDR3 protein is CASSLSGGNTEAFF. Written as DNA, the CDR3 is TGTGCCAGCAGCTTATCAGGGGGGAACACTGAAGCTTTCTTT.

The chain couples TRBV19 to TRBJ1-1; perhaps TRBD1 as D (5 bases). The V and J ends lost 5 bases and 1 base respectively, with 17 bases between them. The CDR3 consists of 16 residues. Germline CDR1 is LNHDA and CDR2 is SQIVND (reference sequence). The CDR3: CASSGPGRRGNTEAFF. The CDR3 nucleotides are TGTGCCAGTAGTGGTCCGGGCAGAAGGGGGAACACTGAAGCTTTCTTT.

In its sample, this clone was seen once. The V gene is TRBV18, the J gene TRBJ2-4; TRBD1 might be the D (6 bases). The CDR3 consists of 16 residues. V lost 0 bases to trimming and J lost 0 bases, with 9 bases between them. In germline, CDR1 is KGHSH, CDR2 LQKENI. As DNA, the CDR3 is TGTGCCAGCTCACCACCGGACAGTCTAGCCAAAAACATTCAGTACTTC. Its translation: CASSPPDSLAKNIQYF.

The chain combines TRBV7-2 with TRBJ2-3, with D possibly TRBD2 on 6 matching bases. This CDR3 has 13 residues. The germline V gene encodes CDR1 SGHTA and CDR2 FQGNSA. V was clipped by 5 bases and J by 1 base, with 7 bases between them. The CDR3 coding sequence is TGTGCCAGCAGCCCTAGCGGCACAGATACGCAGTATTTT. Its translation is CASSPSGTDTQYF.

This clone appeared once. The chain couples TRBV27 to TRBJ1-2; 10 bases map to TRBD1. V lost 6 bases, J lost 2 bases, and 6 bases stayed unmatched. This CDR3 comprises 15 residues. Germline CDR1 reads MNHEY; CDR2 reads SMNVEV (reference sequence). The CDR3 DNA reads TGTGCCAGCAGACGGACAGGGGGACTGAACTATGGCTACACCTTC. Its protein product is CASRRTGGLNYGYTF.

This clone appeared a single time. This rearrangement joins TRBV11-2 to TRBJ2-7, with a weak D call TRBD2 (5 bases). V gave up 5 bases and J gave up 4 bases, with 24 bases separating them. Germline values: CDR1 SGHAT, CDR2 FQNNGV. CDR3 length: 17 amino acids. The CDR3, as DNA: TGTGCCAGCAGCCCCCCCGAGGGTAGCGTTACCCAATACGAGCAGTACTTC. The encoded protein is CASSPPEGSVTQYEQYF.

J is TRBJ1-2 and V is TRBV5-1, with no clear D. The CDR3 has 16 residues. The V gene lost 4 bases and the J gene lost 0 bases, with 16 bases spanning the gap. CDR1 is SGHRS and CDR2 is YFSETQ in the germline V gene. The CDR3 nucleotides are TGCGCCAGCAGCCCTCGCGAGGCCGGAGCTAACTATGGCTACACCTTC. Translated: CASSPREAGANYGYTF. Drawing the rest from reference TRBV5-1 and TRBJ1-2, the complete variable domain is KAGVTQTPRYLIKTRGQQVTLSCSPISGHRSVSWYQQTPGQGLQFLFEYFSETQRNKGNFPGRFSGRQFSNSRSEMNVSTLELGDSALYLCASSPREAGANYGYTFGSGTRLTVV.

This chain connects TRBV16 to TRBJ2-1; 9 nucleotides line up with TRBD2. The germline gives CDR1 KGHSY, CDR2 FQNENV. The CDR3 length is 15 residues. V trimming: 1 base; J trimming: 4 bases; junction bases outside the gene matches: 2. The CDR3 coding sequence is TGTGCCAGCAGCCAATTGACTAGCGGTTACAATGAGCAGTTCTTC. Encoded protein: CASSQLTSGYNEQFF.

The V gene is TRBV11-2, the J gene TRBJ2-5; 7 bases line up with TRBD2. Trimming at V came to 5 bases and at J to 2 bases, leaving 5 bases not matched to a gene. The CDR3 extends over 14 amino acids. Germline-derived CDR1 and CDR2 are SGHAT and FQNNGV. Written as DNA, the CDR3 is TGTGCCAGCAGCACACCCGGGGGGCAAGAGACCCAGTACTTC. Its protein product is CASSTPGGQETQYF. The entire variable domain, with the rest obtained from reference TRBV11-2 and TRBJ2-5, is as follows: EAGVAQSPRYKIIEKRQSVAFWCNPISGHATLYWYQQILGQGPKLLIQFQNNGVVDDSQLPKDRFSAERLKGVDSTLKIQPAKLEDSAVYLCASSTPGGQETQYFGPGTRLLVL.